This is a list of T cell receptor beta chains from one sample in a study of spatial heterogeneity in lung cancer. Using its own MiXCR run on the 5' RACE reads, TCRdb lists one record per CDR3 protein. The data contain more than 40,000 distinct CDR3 sequences, about 22% of them singletons. The input for sequencing was PBMCs, taken at follow-up. The receptors shown here come from a female donor with early-stage non-small cell lung cancer. CDR3s include the opening cysteine and the closing phenylalanine or tryptophan. D genes are given only for firm matches. Where a row states a size, it is once, few, many or the class of an expanded clone; other rows omit it.

abundance	j_gene	v_gene	len	d_gene	CDR3aa	CDR3nt
NA	TRBJ1-4	TRBV28	16	NA	CASSPPGATANEKLFF	TGTGCCAGCAGTCCCCCCGGGGCCACAGCTAATGAAAAACTGTTTTTT
many	TRBJ2-3	TRBV7-9	12	NA	CASSSLGDTQYF	TGTGCCAGCAGCTCGCTGGGAGATACGCAGTATTTT
medium-sized	TRBJ2-1	TRBV5-1	17	TRBD1	CASSHRDRVRREHEQFF	TGCGCCAGCAGTCATAGGGACAGGGTCCGGCGGGAGCATGAGCAGTTCTTC
many	TRBJ1-5	TRBV7-2	19	TRBD1	CASSLRVAGQLFSNQPQHF	TGTGCCAGCAGCTTAAGGGTCGCGGGACAGCTATTTAGCAATCAGCCCCAGCATTTT
few	TRBJ2-7	TRBV19	14	TRBD1	CASSTGTGLGEQYF	TGTGCCAGTAGTACCGGGACAGGTTTAGGAGAGCAGTACTTC
NA	TRBJ2-5	TRBV5-6	16	NA	CASSLRGGYAQETQYF	TGTGCCAGCAGTTTAAGAGGGGGGTACGCACAAGAGACCCAGTACTTC
NA	TRBJ2-1	TRBV7-9	17	TRBD2	CASSPGLAGTSYNEQFF	TGTGCCAGCAGCCCGGGACTAGCGGGAACATCCTACAATGAGCAGTTCTTC
few	TRBJ2-7	TRBV28	15	TRBD1	CASSSGQGTSYEQYF	TGTGCCAGCAGTTCGGGACAGGGAACTTCCTACGAGCAGTACTTC
many	TRBJ1-6	TRBV12-3/TRBV12-4	18	TRBD1	CASSPTGQESSYNSPLHF	TGTGCCAGCAGTCCGACGGGACAGGAAAGCTCCTATAATTCACCCCTCCACTTT
NA	TRBJ2-3	TRBV29-1	10	NA	CSVVRDTQYF	TGCAGCGTTGTACGTGATACGCAGTATTTT
many	TRBJ2-2	TRBV7-9	16	TRBD2	CASSSRLAVGTGELFF	TGTGCCAGCAGCTCGAGACTAGCGGTCGGGACCGGGGAGCTGTTTTTT
NA	TRBJ1-5	TRBV12-3/TRBV12-4	16	NA	CASSLALGGTNQPQHF	TGTGCCAGCAGTTTAGCGCTAGGGGGGACCAATCAGCCCCAGCATTTT
few	TRBJ1-4	TRBV10-1	13	NA	CASTRGLGEKLFF	TGCGCCAGCACCCGGGGACTCGGCGAAAAACTGTTTTTT
few	TRBJ2-7	TRBV10-3	14	NA	CAIKPRERSYEQYF	TGTGCCATCAAGCCCCGAGAGCGGAGCTACGAGCAGTACTTC
many	TRBJ2-1	TRBV12-3/TRBV12-4	12	NA	CASSLVANEQFF	TGTGCCAGCAGTTTAGTCGCCAATGAGCAGTTCTTC